One sample yielded the 22 T cell receptor beta chains listed below, sequenced in a study of Ad26.COV2.S vaccination and SARS-CoV-2 variants. Treatment: roughly 20 received Ad26.COV2.S at low or high dose, single or two shots; several received placebo; per-sample allocation not given. Repertoires come from day 63 after the first vaccine or placebo injection. Some clones are missing from TCRdb's copy, which holds only in-frame ones; the method was immunoSEQ multiplex PCR. The profile shows 300,000 to 400,000 clones, less than 90% of them singletons. The sequencing used peripheral blood, collected in a trial of Ad26.COV2.S vaccine versus placebo. These receptor sequences come from a person aged 18-60 years who received the Ad26.COV2.S COVID-19 vaccine or a placebo.

The V gene is TRBV28, the J gene TRBJ2-7, with 11 bases aligning to TRBD1. This CDR3 has 16 amino acids. Trimming took 7 bases from V and 6 from J; bases not matched to a gene: 14. CDR1 and CDR2 (germline): MDHEN, SYDVKM. Here the CDR3 DNA reads TGTGCCAGCATCGGGACAGGGGGAAGACTCTACAGCGAGCAGTACTTC. Protein product: CASIGTGGRLYSEQYF.

The gene calls are TRBV5-4 and TRBJ2-1; no clear D gene. The CDR3 runs 15 residues. With 4 bases removed from V and 5 bases from J, the gap between germline ends came to 16 bases. The germline V gene has CDR1 SGHNT and CDR2 YYREEE (reference sequence). CDR3 bases: TGTGCCAGCAGCACCCGGGTTCTGAAGGACAATGAGCAGTTCTTC. Translated: CASSTRVLKDNEQFF.

The chain employs TRBV7-2 and TRBJ1-2; D is uncertain. V gave up 5 bases and J gave up 4 bases, with 8 bases separating them. Germline assignment: CDR1 SGHTA and CDR2 FQGNSA. The CDR3 spans 12 residues. The CDR3 loop is CASSPARYGYTF. The CDR3, as DNA: TGTGCCAGCAGCCCGGCCCGCTATGGCTACACCTTC.

This clone was recorded only once. The gene calls are TRBV10-1 and TRBJ2-1; 9 nucleotides align to TRBD2. Germline values: CDR1 WNHNN, CDR2 SYGVQD (reference sequence). Trimming took 6 bases from V and 5 from J; bases not matched to a gene: 23. The length of the CDR3 is 20 residues. This CDR3 reads CASRATGEGSGRIGHNEQFF. The CDR3 DNA sequence: TGCGCCAGCAGGGCCACAGGGGAAGGTAGCGGGAGAATCGGCCACAATGAGCAGTTCTTC.

The rearrangement uses TRBV7-9 and TRBJ1-2; TRBD1 agrees at 8 bases. V gave up 8 bases and J gave up 3 bases; unmatched junction bases: 11. The CDR3 is 15 amino acids. Germline V CDR1 and CDR2: SEHNR, FQNEAQ (reference sequence). The CDR3 DNA sequence: TGTGCCAGCGCCGTGCAGGGGGCCTATGACTATGGCTACACCTTC. Translation: CASAVQGAYDYGYTF.

The chain employs TRBV9 and TRBJ1-1; D is undetermined. CDR1 is SGDLS and CDR2 is YYNGEE in the germline V gene. This CDR3 spans 15 amino acids. The germline V and J ends were trimmed by 4 bases and 4 bases, with 17 bases remaining between them. The CDR3 spells CASSLLPDSITEAFF. CDR3 coding DNA: TGTGCCAGCAGCCTCCTTCCGGATTCGATCACTGAAGCTTTCTTT.

The chain has TRBV7-3 and TRBJ2-7, with D perhaps assigned TRBD1 or TRBD2 (5 bases each). Trimming cost V 8 bases and J 2 bases, with 16 bases left between them. Germline CDR1 and CDR2: SGHTA and FQGTGA. This CDR3 has 14 residues. The CDR3 bases are TGTGCCAGCGGGTCCGGGACGGTAACCTACGAGCAGTACTTC. It translates to CASGSGTVTYEQYF.

The gene calls are TRBV18 and TRBJ1-1, with D tentatively TRBD1 (6 bases). The CDR3 is 15 amino acids. Germline CDR1 and CDR2: KGHSH and LQKENI. V lost 0 bases, J lost 3 bases, and 11 bases lay in between. The CDR3 DNA reads TGTGCCAGCTCACCACCTGGGCAGGGGTACACTGAAGCTTTCTTT. It translates to CASSPPGQGYTEAFF. The complete variable domain, with remaining parts taken from reference TRBV18 and TRBJ1-1, reads NAGVMQNPRHLVRRRGQEARLRCSPMKGHSHVYWYRQLPEEGLKFMVYLQKENIIDESGMPKERFSAEFPKEGPSILRIQQVVRGDSAAYFCASSPPGQGYTEAFFGQGTRLTVV.

This clone was counted a single time. The chain has TRBV9 and TRBJ1-1, with D possibly matching TRBD1 (6 bases). The CDR3 extends over 16 amino acids. From germline, CDR1 is SGDLS and CDR2 YYNGEE. V lost 4 bases and J lost 2, with 18 bases in between. This chain's CDR3 is CASSSPEGVVNTEAFF. Written as DNA, the CDR3 is TGTGCCAGCAGCTCTCCGGAGGGGGTCGTTAACACTGAAGCTTTCTTT.

The V gene is TRBV3-1 (or the pseudogene TRBV3-2), the J gene TRBJ2-7, with TRBD2 matching 9 bases. Looked up from germline, CDR1 is LGHDT and CDR2 is YNNKEL (reference sequence). CDR3 size: 17 residues. Losses at the gene ends were 4 bases for V and 4 bases for J; bases not matched to a gene: 14. Here the CDR3 reads CASSPSGGLAGTYEQYF. CDR3 bases: TGTGCCAGCAGCCCTTCAGGGGGTCTAGCGGGGACTTACGAGCAGTACTTC.

The chain joins TRBV4-3 to TRBJ2-7; D is possibly TRBD1 or TRBD2 (6 bases each). V was shortened by 4 bases and J by 9 bases, with 22 bases between the two germline ends. This CDR3 has 15 amino acids. Germline V gene sequence: CDR1 LGHNA, CDR2 YSLEER. In nucleotides, the CDR3 is TGCGCCAGCAGCCGGGGGGCGACGGGTGGATATGGGCAGTACTTC. It yields the protein CASSRGATGGYGQYF.

The chain combines TRBV5-1 with TRBJ1-2, with TRBD1 identical over 9 bases. Trimming removed 4 bases from V and 4 bases from J; junction bases left unmatched: 8. Germline V CDR1 and CDR2: SGHRS, YFSETQ. The CDR3 is made up of 15 amino acids. CDR3 nucleotide sequence: TGCGCCAGCAGCCCGGCGGACAGGGGACCCTATGGCTACACCTTC. Amino acid sequence: CASSPADRGPYGYTF.

CDR3 region: CASSTRASLGNEQFF. CDR3 nucleotide sequence: TGTGCCAGTAGTACGAGGGCCTCTCTGGGCAATGAGCAGTTCTTC. V usage is TRBV19 and J usage is TRBJ2-1; D is possibly TRBD2 (5 bases). The germline CDR1 and CDR2 sequences are LNHDA and SQIVND (reference sequence). The CDR3 consists of 15 residues. V gave up 4 bases and J gave up 6 bases, with 16 bases separating them.

This CDR3 reads CASSLLGLYGYTF. Written as DNA, the CDR3 is TGCGCCAGCAGCCTTCTTGGGCTTTATGGCTACACCTTC. The V and J genes are TRBV4-1 and TRBJ1-2; no clear D. Trimming pared 4 bases from V and 5 bases from J, leaving 11 bases between. CDR3 length: 13 residues. Germline CDR1 MGHRA, CDR2 YSYEKL.

This clone showed up just once. The chain couples TRBV18 to TRBJ2-5; TRBD2 is a possible D gene (6 bases). Trimming cost V 6 bases and J 4 bases, with 12 bases left between them. Germline values: CDR1 KGHSH, CDR2 LQKENI. The CDR3 runs 13 residues. The CDR3 is CASSQGGRETQYF. CDR3 DNA sequence: TGTGCCAGCTCCCAAGGAGGGCGAGAGACCCAGTACTTC.

V and J are TRBV15 and TRBJ1-4; weak D call: TRBD1 (5 bases). The V end lost 7 bases, the J end lost 8 bases, and 11 bases lay between the germline ends. Germline lookup yields CDR1 LNHNV and CDR2 YYDKDF (reference sequence). CDR3 length: 12 amino acids. The CDR3 bases are TGTGCCACCACCAGGGAGGGGGAAAAACTGTTTTTT. Its translation is CATTREGEKLFF. Full variable domain (remainder filled in from reference TRBV15 and TRBJ1-4): DAMVIQNPRYQVTQFGKPVTLSCSQTLNHNVMYWYQQKSSQAPKLLFHYYDKDFNNEADTPDNFQSRRPNTSFCFLDIRSPGLGDTAMYLCATTREGEKLFFGSGTQLSVL.

The gene calls are TRBV27 and TRBJ1-2, with D uncertain. In germline, CDR1 is MNHEY, CDR2 SMNVEV (reference sequence). Trimming took off 3 bases at V and 1 base at J, with 21 bases between the two ends. The CDR3 consists of 18 residues. Here the CDR3 reads CASSFPIDTVNVNYGYTF. In DNA form, the CDR3 reads TGTGCCAGCAGTTTCCCCATCGACACCGTAAATGTTAACTATGGCTACACCTTC.

The gene calls are TRBV5-6 and TRBJ2-7; D possibly corresponds to TRBD2 (6 bases). The CDR3 consists of 14 residues. Looked up from germline, CDR1 is SGHDT and CDR2 is YYEEEE. V was clipped by 4 bases and J by 2 bases, with 13 bases between them. The CDR3 region has the DNA TGTGCCAGCAGCCTGCGGGGAGGCCCCTACGAGCAGTACTTC. It codes for CASSLRGGPYEQYF.

The genes are TRBV30 and TRBJ1-6, with D maybe TRBD1 (5 bases). This CDR3 has 15 amino acids. V was shortened by 3 bases and J by 6 bases, with 15 bases between the two germline ends. Germline V gives CDR1 GTSNPN, CDR2 SVGIG (reference sequence). The CDR3 DNA is TGTGCCTGGAGCCTGACGGGGACCCCTAATTCACCCCTCCACTTT. Its translation: CAWSLTGTPNSPLHF.

This clone was counted between two and nine times. J is TRBJ2-2 and V is TRBV9, with 7 nucleotides matching TRBD1. The CDR3 sequence is 14 residues long. Trimming removed 9 bases from V and 2 bases from J; junction bases left unmatched: 7. Germline V gene data show CDR1 as SGDLS and CDR2 as YYNGEE. Written as DNA, the CDR3 is TGTGCCACGTCGGACAGGCTTAACACCGGGGAGCTGTTTTTT. Its translation: CATSDRLNTGELFF.

V is TRBV5-4 and J is TRBJ1-5; D gene ambiguous. Germline CDR1 SGHNT, CDR2 YYREEE (reference sequence). Trimming pared 0 bases from V and 2 bases from J, leaving 3 bases between. The length of the CDR3 is 13 residues. The CDR3 is CASSLERNQPQHF. The CDR3, as DNA: TGTGCCAGCAGCTTGGAGCGCAATCAGCCCCAGCATTTT.

V and J are TRBV29-1 and TRBJ2-5; no clear D gene. CDR1 SQVTM and CDR2 ANQGSEA come from the germline V gene. This CDR3 comprises 13 residues. V dropped 1 base and J dropped 1 base, with 7 bases sitting between them. CDR3: CSVEVNSQETQYF. CDR3 nucleotide sequence: TGCAGCGTTGAAGTAAACAGCCAAGAGACCCAGTACTTC.